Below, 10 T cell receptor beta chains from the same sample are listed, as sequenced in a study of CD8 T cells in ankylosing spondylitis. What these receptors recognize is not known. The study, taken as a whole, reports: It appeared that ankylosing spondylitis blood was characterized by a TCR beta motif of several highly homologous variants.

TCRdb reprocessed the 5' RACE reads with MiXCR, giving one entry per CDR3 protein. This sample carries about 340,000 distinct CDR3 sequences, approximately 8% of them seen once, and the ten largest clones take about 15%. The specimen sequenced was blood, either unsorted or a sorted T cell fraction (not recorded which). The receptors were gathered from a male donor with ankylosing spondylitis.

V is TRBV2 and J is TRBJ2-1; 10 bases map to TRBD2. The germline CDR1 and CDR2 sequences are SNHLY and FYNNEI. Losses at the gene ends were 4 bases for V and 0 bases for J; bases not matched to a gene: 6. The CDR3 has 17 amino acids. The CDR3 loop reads CASSGSTSGASYNEQFF. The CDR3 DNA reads TGTGCCAGCAGTGGATCAACTAGCGGGGCCTCCTACAATGAGCAGTTCTTC.

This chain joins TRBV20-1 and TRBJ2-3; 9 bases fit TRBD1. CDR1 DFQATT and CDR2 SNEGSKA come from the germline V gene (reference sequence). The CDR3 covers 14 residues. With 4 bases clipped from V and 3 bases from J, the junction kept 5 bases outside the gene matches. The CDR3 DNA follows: TGCAGTGCTACCGGGACAGGGAGGACAGATACGCAGTATTTT. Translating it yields CSATGTGRTDTQYF.

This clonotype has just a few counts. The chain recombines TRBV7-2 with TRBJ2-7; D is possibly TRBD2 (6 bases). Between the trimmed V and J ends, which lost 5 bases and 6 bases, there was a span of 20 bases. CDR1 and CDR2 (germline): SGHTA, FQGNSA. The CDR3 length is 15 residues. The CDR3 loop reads CASSPLGGASSEQYF. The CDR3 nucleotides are TGTGCCAGCAGCCCCCTCGGAGGGGCGAGTTCCGAGCAGTACTTC.

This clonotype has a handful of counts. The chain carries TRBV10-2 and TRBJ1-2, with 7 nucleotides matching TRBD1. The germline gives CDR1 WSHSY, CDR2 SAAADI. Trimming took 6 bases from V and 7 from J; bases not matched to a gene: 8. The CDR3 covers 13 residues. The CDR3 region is CASRKTGNGGYTF. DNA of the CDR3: TGCGCCAGCAGGAAGACAGGGAATGGTGGCTACACCTTC.

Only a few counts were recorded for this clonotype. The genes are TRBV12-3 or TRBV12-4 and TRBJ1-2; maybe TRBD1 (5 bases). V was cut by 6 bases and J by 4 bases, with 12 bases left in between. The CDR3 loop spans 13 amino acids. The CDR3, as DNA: TGTGCCAGCAGCCCGGGACCGCGCTATGGCTACACCTTC. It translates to CASSPGPRYGYTF.

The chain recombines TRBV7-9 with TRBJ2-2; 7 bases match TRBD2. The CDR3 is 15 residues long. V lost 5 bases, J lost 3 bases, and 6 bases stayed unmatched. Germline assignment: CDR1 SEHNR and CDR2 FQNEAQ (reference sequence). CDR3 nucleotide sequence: TGTGCCAGCAGCCCCGGGACTAAGGACACCGGGGAGCTGTTTTTT. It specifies CASSPGTKDTGELFF.

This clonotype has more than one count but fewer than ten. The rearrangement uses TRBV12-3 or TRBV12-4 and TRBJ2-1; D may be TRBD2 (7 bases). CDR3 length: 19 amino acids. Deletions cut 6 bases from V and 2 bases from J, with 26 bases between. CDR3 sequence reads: CASSPGGSQRGGPYNEQFF. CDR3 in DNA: TGTGCCAGCAGCCCTGGGGGGTCCCAGAGGGGGGGCCCCTACAATGAGCAGTTCTTC.

The CDR3 sequence: CASSLGRTASYEQYF. The CDR3 DNA reads as TGTGCCAGCAGTTTAGGCCGGACAGCCTCCTACGAGCAGTACTTC. This chain connects TRBV12-3 or TRBV12-4 to TRBJ2-7; weak D call: TRBD1 (6 bases). CDR3 length: 15 residues. V was cut by 1 base and J by 0 bases, with 10 bases left in between.

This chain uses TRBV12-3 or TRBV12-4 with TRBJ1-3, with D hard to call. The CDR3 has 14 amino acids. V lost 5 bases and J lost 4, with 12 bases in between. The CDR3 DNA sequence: TGTGCCAGCAGTGACGCGAGGGCGGGAAACACCATATATTTT. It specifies CASSDARAGNTIYF.

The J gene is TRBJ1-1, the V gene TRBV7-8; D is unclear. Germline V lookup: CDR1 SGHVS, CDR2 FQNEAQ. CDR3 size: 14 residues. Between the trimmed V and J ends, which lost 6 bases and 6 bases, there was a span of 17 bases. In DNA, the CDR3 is TGTGCCAGCAGGAAACAGATATTAGATCCTGAAGCTTTCTTT. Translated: CASRKQILDPEAFF.